These T cell receptor beta chains were read from a single sample in a study of technical replicates of blood from a few donors. Clones were read by immunoSEQ multiplex PCR, and TCRdb kept only the in-frame ones, dropping some. The data hold 91,000 or so clones, with roughly 96% observed a single time. The sample was T cells isolated from PBMCs. The origin of the receptors is a human donor in good health. Each CDR3 is given with its conserved first and last residue. D genes are given only for firm matches. Rows give clone size only sometimes, using once, few, many, or a class for an expanded clone.

j_gene | v_gene | abundance | d_gene | CDR3aa
TRBJ1-1 | TRBV4-1 | - | - | CASSHLTGNTEAFF
TRBJ1-1 | TRBV9 | - | - | CASSAGDTLEAFF
TRBJ2-7 | TRBV10-2 | - | TRBD1 | CASGTGSSYEQYF
TRBJ2-7 | TRBV19 | - | - | CASSITSDEQYF
TRBJ2-1 | TRBV11-1 | - | - | CASSATPRLTGQFF
TRBJ1-1 | TRBV15 | - | - | CATSRQGNTEAFF
TRBJ2-1 | TRBV7-2 | - | TRBD2 | CASSKRGPPDNEQFF
TRBJ1-4 | TRBV2 | - | TRBD1 | CASRLGTGGFATNEKLFF
TRBJ2-3 | TRBV5-1 | once | - | CASSDQGPDTQYF
TRBJ1-2 | TRBV28 | - | TRBD1 | CASTRGTGGIMSYGYTF
TRBJ2-3 | TRBV7-6 | - | TRBD2 | CASSHPWREVADTQYF
TRBJ2-3 | TRBV28 | - | - | CASSFGSKRADTQYF
TRBJ2-2 | TRBV7-9 | - | - | CASSLSGGPGELFF
TRBJ2-5 | TRBV6-5 | - | TRBD2 | CASTRGGRQETQYF
TRBJ2-1 | TRBV11-2 | - | TRBD2 | CASSQRGDPYNEQFF
TRBJ2-7 | TRBV4-1 | - | TRBD2 | CASSLKPLAGSYEQYF
TRBJ2-7 | TRBV20-1 | - | - | CSAITGPEQYF
TRBJ2-2 | TRBV27 | - | - | CASSFTSDTGELFF
TRBJ1-1 | TRBV6-5 | - | - | CASSSSGGLNTEAFF
TRBJ1-1 | TRBV30 | - | TRBD1 | CASATSSNRGVGTEAFF
TRBJ2-7 | TRBV7-2 | - | - | CASSLSRQLTYEQYF
TRBJ1-2 | TRBV5-5 | - | TRBD1 | CASSTRGLNYGYTF
TRBJ2-3 | TRBV7-9 | - | TRBD1 | CASSPDRGDTQYF
TRBJ2-3 | TRBV10-3 | - | - | CAISGGTQKTDTQYF
TRBJ2-5 | TRBV30 | - | - | CAWSSARTARVGETQYF
TRBJ2-2 | TRBV7-9 | - | TRBD2 | CASSLPLAGPQLGGELFF
TRBJ1-4 | TRBV5-4 | - | - | CASSLASVEKLFF
TRBJ1-5 | TRBV28 | - | - | CASSKRTTENQPQHF
TRBJ1-1 | TRBV4-1 | once | - | CASLPGGGRSATEAFF
TRBJ1-5 | TRBV5-6 | - | - | CASSLGNNQPQHF
TRBJ2-7 | TRBV30 | - | TRBD1 | CAYDSGTGMTYEQYF
TRBJ2-5 | TRBV29-1 | - | - | CSVDRGQKTQYF
TRBJ1-2 | TRBV19 | - | - | CASSLMGPNYGYTF
TRBJ2-4 | TRBV30 | - | - | CASKAKNIQYF
TRBJ1-2 | TRBV27 | - | - | CASSFHRSNYGYTF
TRBJ2-1 | TRBV7-9 | once | - | CASGRGQYNEQFF
TRBJ1-1 | TRBV12-5 | - | - | CASGLVLGSDTEAFF
TRBJ2-5 | TRBV11-2 | - | TRBD2 | CASSSIRTSGGDRETQYF
TRBJ2-7 | TRBV5-1 | - | TRBD1 | CASSSGQEFYEQYF
TRBJ1-1 | TRBV30 | - | - | CAWGLLTGSGIAEAFF
TRBJ1-2 | TRBV6-1 | - | TRBD1 | CASNDPGTGRNYGYTF
TRBJ2-7 | TRBV20-1 | - | - | CSAEETYEQYF
TRBJ2-3 | TRBV5-1 | - | TRBD1 | CASSFGRGTGGNGARTDTQYF
TRBJ2-7 | TRBV27 | - | - | CASKRQWYYF
TRBJ2-7 | TRBV5-8 | - | TRBD1 | CASSLVGQNAEQYF
TRBJ1-1 | TRBV7-6 | once | - | CASSLGLTGSSFTEAFF
TRBJ1-1 | TRBV27 | - | TRBD1 | CASGQAEAFF
TRBJ2-1 | TRBV6-5 | - | TRBD1 | CASRRGTGMYNEQFF
TRBJ1-5 | TRBV2 | - | - | CASSKISLPQHF
TRBJ2-3 | TRBV11-2 | - | - | CASTFPGTDTQYF
TRBJ1-5 | TRBV6-1 | - | TRBD1 | CASSVRQGAGSQPQHF